This TCR beta chain was observed in a study of blood T cell repertoires in COVID-19 (dated by TCRdb to 2020 to 2022). Turning to the overall study: Collaborator samples came from the United States, Italy and Spain and covered acute and convalescent phases of COVID-19. The repertoires were made available in a free public database intended to serve as a resource for research on the immune response to SARS-CoV-2. Where HLA class I and class II types were available, the types were taken from metadata supplied by the sample provider, not from assay-based typing. Deeply sampled blood TCRbeta repertoires from subjects exposed to, actively infected with, or recovered from COVID-19 were included in the dataset. The samples were drawn from two sources: the first 160 participants of the ongoing ImmuneRACE study, and 1,000 to 1,500 subjects contributed by 6 global collaborators. The prospective study material was composed of cDNA or gDNA derived from T cells, B-cell-depleted T cells, or PBMCs. Sample metadata almost always included a de-identified subject ID, COVID-19 status, age in years and sex. Broader findings and caveats from the paper: The quantity of clinical and demographic metadata differed by source and by participant and was supplied without curation.

TCRbeta CDR3 regions were amplified from genomic DNA by means of the immunoSEQ Assay, a bias-controlled multiplex PCR. Per the original workflow: The number of nucleated cells in each sample was estimated from the amplification of reference gene primers within the assay. Sequence reads were collapsed and filtered to measure the absolute abundance of every unique TCRbeta CDR3 rearrangement. For each sample, productive Simpson clonality was calculated by taking the square root of Simpson's diversity index across productive rearrangements. As stored in TCRdb, this immuneACCESS dataset retains in-frame rearrangements with V and J assigned. A fraction of the clones does not appear; measured against another copy, unresolved V genes explain less than half of the discrepancy, and the remainder lacks a known reason. V and J calls and clone size are copied from that table; D and trimming were computed from the DNA. Present in this sample are around 200,000 clones, about 83% of which were seen just once. The ten largest make up approximately 6.2% of the sample.

Another Seattle source contributed samples from volunteer blood donors who had recovered from COVID-19. Whole blood was collected in K2EDTA tubes by collaborating institutions according to the institutions' own protocols. For TCRbeta analysis, collaborators shipped samples in one of three forms: frozen whole blood, isolated PBMCs, or DNA extracted from either of those sample types. As to this clone: There is no known antigen for this receptor. No much larger clone exists at a distance of one base, and base qualities are not known.

Trimming at the junction amounts to 5 bases on V and 8 bases on J, and the germline ends lie 10 bases apart. The germline V gene gives CDR1 as MNHEY and CDR2 as SVGAGI. Including the terminal cysteine and phenylalanine, the CDR3 comprises 12 residues. CDR3 DNA is the only sequence kept; it has 36 bases, read in frame from the first base. Sequencing was carried out using peripheral blood. Here the chain combines TRBV6-5 and TRBJ2-1, with TRBD1 tentatively as D gene (5 bases match). The TCR originated in a man in his 60s who had recovered from COVID-19. The DNA sequence reads TGTGCCAGCAGTCACAGGTCCCATGAGCAGTTCTTC. This encodes CASSHRSHEQFF.